This is a list of T cell receptor beta chains from one sample in a study of blood T cells in healthy people across ages. TCRdb reprocessed the 5' RACE reads via MiXCR and lists one record per CDR3 protein. The data show around 1,500,000 distinct CDR3 sequences, under 30% seen once. The sequencing sample was made of blood. These receptors all stem from a woman aged 25-40 years in good health. Each CDR3 is given with its conserved first and last residue. The order of the fields is CDR3 DNA, CDR3 protein, J gene, V gene, clone size, D gene. D genes are given only for firm matches. Only some rows state a clone size, as once, few, many or a class for expanded clones.

cdr3_nt: TGTGCCAGCCGCGAAGGGACCCCGGCCGGAGAGTTCTTC
cdr3_aa: CASREGTPAGEFF
j_call: TRBJ2-1
v_call: TRBV2
clone_size: few
d_call: NA

cdr3_nt: TGTGCCAGCAGCCGGGAGCGGACCTACGAGCAGTACTTC
cdr3_aa: CASSRERTYEQYF
j_call: TRBJ2-7
v_call: TRBV7-2
clone_size: NA
d_call: NA

cdr3_nt: TGCGCCAGCAGCTTGGGGGGGGGCTCCTACAATGGGCAGTTCTTC
cdr3_aa: CASSLGGGSYNGQFF
j_call: TRBJ2-1
v_call: TRBV5-1
clone_size: NA
d_call: NA

cdr3_nt: TGCAGCGCTGCAGACAGAAATTCAGCTAACTATGGCTACACCTTC
cdr3_aa: CSAADRNSANYGYTF
j_call: TRBJ1-2
v_call: TRBV29-1
clone_size: few
d_call: NA

cdr3_nt: TGTGCCAGCAGCTCTGACAATACAAATAATGAAAACCTGTTTTTT
cdr3_aa: CASSSDNTNNENLFF
j_call: TRBJ1-4
v_call: TRBV7-9
clone_size: NA
d_call: NA

cdr3_nt: TGTGCCAGTAGTCGATTGCTCGGAACTAACTATGGCTACACCTTC
cdr3_aa: CASSRLLGTNYGYTF
j_call: TRBJ1-2
v_call: TRBV19
clone_size: NA
d_call: NA

cdr3_nt: TGTGCCAGCAGCTTTCAGAAAACAGACACCGGGGAGCTGTTTTTT
cdr3_aa: CASSFQKTDTGELFF
j_call: TRBJ2-2
v_call: TRBV7-9
clone_size: NA
d_call: NA

cdr3_nt: TGTGCCAGCAGTTATCAAGCGGGACGGGAGACCCAGTACTTC
cdr3_aa: CASSYQAGRETQYF
j_call: TRBJ2-5
v_call: TRBV6-2/TRBV6-3
clone_size: NA
d_call: TRBD2

cdr3_nt: TGCGCCACGCAGCAGGACGAGCAGTACTTC
cdr3_aa: CATQQDEQYF
j_call: TRBJ2-7
v_call: TRBV5-1
clone_size: many
d_call: NA

cdr3_nt: TGTGCCAGCAGCTTATCAAGACTAGCGGGGCCCACCGAGCAGTTCTTC
cdr3_aa: CASSLSRLAGPTEQFF
j_call: TRBJ2-1
v_call: TRBV7-2
clone_size: NA
d_call: TRBD2

cdr3_nt: TGTGCCAGCAGTGAAAGGATCGGAAATACTGAAGCTTTCTTT
cdr3_aa: CASSERIGNTEAFF
j_call: TRBJ1-1
v_call: TRBV25-1
clone_size: few
d_call: NA

cdr3_nt: TGTGCCAGCAGCCCGATAGCGGGGGGGCCGGGCAATGAGCAGTTCTTC
cdr3_aa: CASSPIAGGPGNEQFF
j_call: TRBJ2-1
v_call: TRBV7-2
clone_size: few
d_call: TRBD2

cdr3_nt: TGTGCCAGCAGCTTTTACCAAACAGATACGCAGTATTTT
cdr3_aa: CASSFYQTDTQYF
j_call: TRBJ2-3
v_call: TRBV7-2
clone_size: few
d_call: NA

cdr3_nt: TGTGCCAGCAGTTACTCGGGGTTTTCCTACAATGAGCAGTTCTTC
cdr3_aa: CASSYSGFSYNEQFF
j_call: TRBJ2-1
v_call: TRBV6-5
clone_size: many
d_call: NA

cdr3_nt: TGTGCCAGCGGATGGACAGGAGCCTCTCCGGGCTACGAGCAGTACTTC
cdr3_aa: CASGWTGASPGYEQYF
j_call: TRBJ2-7
v_call: TRBV7-2
clone_size: NA
d_call: TRBD1

cdr3_nt: TGTGCCAGCAGTCCCGACTCGTACACCGGGGAGCTGTTTTTT
cdr3_aa: CASSPDSYTGELFF
j_call: TRBJ2-2
v_call: TRBV27
clone_size: few
d_call: NA

cdr3_nt: TGCAGTGCTAGAGATCCGACAAGGGTAAATGAGCAGTTCTTC
cdr3_aa: CSARDPTRVNEQFF
j_call: TRBJ2-1
v_call: TRBV20-1
clone_size: NA
d_call: NA

cdr3_nt: TGCAGTGCAATGGACAGGGACTGGACCGGGGAGCGGTTTTTT
cdr3_aa: CSAMDRDWTGERFF
j_call: TRBJ2-2
v_call: TRBV20-1
clone_size: NA
d_call: TRBD1

cdr3_nt: TGTGCCAGCAGTGGGTCCGCGACAGGGTACTATGGCTACACCTTC
cdr3_aa: CASSGSATGYYGYTF
j_call: TRBJ1-2
v_call: TRBV25-1
clone_size: few
d_call: TRBD1

cdr3_nt: TGTGCCAGCAGCGTAGTACCTAATCCCAGTCGCGGGGGACATGGCACTGAAGCTTTCTTT
cdr3_aa: CASSVVPNPSRGGHGTEAFF
j_call: TRBJ1-1
v_call: TRBV9
clone_size: NA
d_call: NA

cdr3_nt: TGTGCCAGCAGTTTCCTCGGGACAATCATCGGGGACACTGAAGCTTTCTTT
cdr3_aa: CASSFLGTIIGDTEAFF
j_call: TRBJ1-1
v_call: TRBV28
clone_size: NA
d_call: NA

cdr3_nt: TGTGCCAGCAGCCGGGACAGAGGTTTCGGGGAGCTGTTTTTT
cdr3_aa: CASSRDRGFGELFF
j_call: TRBJ2-2
v_call: TRBV12-3/TRBV12-4
clone_size: many
d_call: TRBD1

cdr3_nt: TGTGCCAGCAGTTTGAAGGGACAGGGGTTCTTAAACTATGGCTACACCTTC
cdr3_aa: CASSLKGQGFLNYGYTF
j_call: TRBJ1-2
v_call: TRBV28
clone_size: many
d_call: TRBD1

cdr3_nt: TGTGCCAGCAGCTTAGTCGGGAAACTGTTTTTT
cdr3_aa: CASSLVGKLFF
j_call: TRBJ1-4
v_call: TRBV7-2
clone_size: many
d_call: NA

cdr3_nt: TGTGCCAGCAGCTCTGGAGGGTGGGGTGGGGCCAACGTCCTGACTTTC
cdr3_aa: CASSSGGWGGANVLTF
j_call: TRBJ2-6
v_call: TRBV7-3
clone_size: few
d_call: NA

cdr3_nt: TGTGCCAGCAGTGCCTCTGTTTGGGTGCCCAACAATGAGCAGTTCTTC
cdr3_aa: CASSASVWVPNNEQFF
j_call: TRBJ2-1
v_call: TRBV5-5
clone_size: many
d_call: NA

cdr3_nt: TGCAGTGTGGGACAGGAGGGGCAGTACTTC
cdr3_aa: CSVGQEGQYF
j_call: TRBJ2-5
v_call: TRBV20-1
clone_size: NA
d_call: TRBD1